The T cell receptor beta chain described here comes from a study of OX40 agonist ivuxolimab in advanced cancers. CDR1 is LGHNA and CDR2 is YSLEER in the germline V gene. V lost 1 base and J lost 1; bases outside the gene matches: 19. The CDR3 contains 21 residues. The protocol was immunoSEQ multiplex PCR, while the TCRdb copy is restricted to in-frame clones and leaves out a portion. The table includes 45,000 to 55,000 clones, roughly 94% detected once. V and J are TRBV4-3 and TRBJ2-5, with 9 bases aligning to TRBD1. The receptor was derived from an adult with an advanced solid tumor such as melanoma, head and neck, liver or kidney cancer. Sequenced here: CD4+ or CD8+ T cells sorted from blood, sampled in a trial of the OX40 agonist ivuxolimab. The CDR3: CASSQGYRTGAIRERQETQYF. The CDR3 coding sequence is TGCGCCAGCAGCCAAGGATACAGGACAGGGGCCATCCGGGAGCGCCAAGAGACCCAGTACTTC.